This TCR beta chain was sequenced for a study of blood T cell repertoires in COVID-19. Germline assignment: CDR1 LGHDT and CDR2 YNNKEL (reference sequence). Trimming pared 2 bases from V and 4 bases from J, leaving 11 bases between. This CDR3 region has 15 residues. Profiling relied on immunoSEQ multiplex PCR, and the TCRdb table lists in-frame clones only, not all of them. The sample holds 250,000 to 350,000 clones, approximately 82% seen once. The sequenced sample consisted of peripheral blood. The origin of this receptor is a woman aged 45-60 years with acute or convalescent COVID-19. J is TRBJ2-2 and V is TRBV3-1 (or the pseudogene TRBV3-2); D remains ambiguous. For the CDR3, the DNA is TGTGCCAGCAGCCAATTGAGACTGGGCACCGGGGAGCTGTTTTTT. Translation gives CASSQLRLGTGELFF.